This T cell receptor (beta chain) was found in a study of cytomegalovirus exposure and HLA in healthy donors. Overall study: The 130 or so validation repertoires were reported in a later analysis to have been generated on the same platform as the approximately 700 first-cohort repertoires.

Overall study results and limits: The study labeled fewer than 200 TCR beta chains cytomegalovirus-associated.

The V gene lost 4 bases and the J gene lost 2 bases, with 15 bases spanning the gap. Germline V gene lookup returns CDR1 MGHRA and CDR2 YSYEKL. CDR3 length equals 15 residues. The assay was immunoSEQ multiplex PCR, and TCRdb's table has in-frame clones only and misses some. The sample contains tens of thousands of clones, about 92% of which appear only once. As to this clone: The antigen is not known.

Material for sequencing was PBMCs. The chain uses TRBV4-1 and TRBJ2-7; no firm D call. The origin of this receptor is a man between 18 and 35 years old in good health and CMV-seronegative. The CDR3 DNA follows: TGCGCCAGCAGCCCTGCTCCTGCAGGAACCTACGAGCAGTACTTC. It translates to CASSPAPAGTYEQYF.